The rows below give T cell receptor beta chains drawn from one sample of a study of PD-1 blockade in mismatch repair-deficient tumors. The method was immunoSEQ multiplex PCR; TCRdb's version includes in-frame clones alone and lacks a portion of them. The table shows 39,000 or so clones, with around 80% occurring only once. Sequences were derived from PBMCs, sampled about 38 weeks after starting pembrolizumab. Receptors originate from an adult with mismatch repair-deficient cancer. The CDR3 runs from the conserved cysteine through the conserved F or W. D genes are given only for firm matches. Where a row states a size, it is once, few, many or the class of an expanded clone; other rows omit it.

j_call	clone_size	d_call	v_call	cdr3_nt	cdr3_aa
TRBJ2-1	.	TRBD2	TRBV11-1	TGTGCCAGCAGCTTGAGCGGGAACAATGAGCAGTTCTTC	CASSLSGNNEQFF
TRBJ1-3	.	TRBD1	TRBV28	TGTGCCAGCAAACCCGTGGGGGTTGGGACAGGGGGCCTAAGAGCGAGAAACACCATATATTTT	CASKPVGVGTGGLRARNTIYF
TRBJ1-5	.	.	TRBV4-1	TGCGCCAGCAGCCAAGATCGTTATCAGCCCCAGCATTTT	CASSQDRYQPQHF
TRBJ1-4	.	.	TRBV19	TGTGCCAGTAGTATCCGCAGGGGTGATAACGAAAAACTGTTTTTT	CASSIRRGDNEKLFF
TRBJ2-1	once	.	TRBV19	TGTGCCAGTAGTGCTCGGGGTTGGGAGCAGTTCTTC	CASSARGWEQFF
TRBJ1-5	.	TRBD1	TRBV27	TGTGCCAGCAGTTTAGACAGGGTAAATCAGCCCCAGCATTTT	CASSLDRVNQPQHF
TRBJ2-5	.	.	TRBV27	TGTGCCAGCAGTCCCGGGGGGCGGACCCAGTACTTC	CASSPGGRTQYF
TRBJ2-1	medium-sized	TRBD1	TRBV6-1	TGTGCCAGCAGTCTACGGACAGGAACCGTCAATGAGCAGTTCTTC	CASSLRTGTVNEQFF
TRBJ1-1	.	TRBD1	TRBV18	TGTGCCAGCTCACCGGGACAGTTGTTCACTGAAGCTTTCTTT	CASSPGQLFTEAFF
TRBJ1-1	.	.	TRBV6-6	TGTGCCAGCACTTCCGGGAACACTGAAGCTTTCTTT	CASTSGNTEAFF
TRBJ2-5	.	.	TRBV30	TGTGCCCAAGCGGTTAGCGATCAGACCCAGTACTTC	CAQAVSDQTQYF
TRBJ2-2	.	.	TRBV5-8	TGTGCCAGCAGCTTGCGCAGGGGGGCCACCGGGGAGCTGTTTTTT	CASSLRRGATGELFF
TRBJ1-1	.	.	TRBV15	TGTGCCACCAGCAGAGATGGCAGGGGCGGAACTGAAGCTTTCTTT	CATSRDGRGGTEAFF
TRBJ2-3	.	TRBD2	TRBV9	TGTGCCAGCAGCGCATCAATTCGGACTAGCGGGAGTACAGATACGCAGTATTTT	CASSASIRTSGSTDTQYF
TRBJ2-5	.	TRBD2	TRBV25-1	TGTGCCAGCAGTGATACAGCCGGGACTAGCGGTTACCCCCAGACCCAGTACTTC	CASSDTAGTSGYPQTQYF
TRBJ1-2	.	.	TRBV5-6	TGTGCCAGCAGCACCAACTTGGGGGGAATTGGCTACACCTTC	CASSTNLGGIGYTF
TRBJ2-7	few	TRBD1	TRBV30	TGTGCCTGGAGTTTACAGGGGTTCCACGAGCAGTACTTC	CAWSLQGFHEQYF
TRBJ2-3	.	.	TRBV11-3	TGTGCCAGCAGCTTAGCTCTGAGCACAGATACGCAGTATTTT	CASSLALSTDTQYF
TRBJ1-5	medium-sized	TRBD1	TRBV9	TGTGCCAGCAGCCGACAGGGTGGGGATCAGCCCCAGCATTTT	CASSRQGGDQPQHF
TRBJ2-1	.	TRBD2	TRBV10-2	TGCGCCAAGGGCCAGGGACTAGCGAGTGAGCAGTTCTTC	CAKGQGLASEQFF
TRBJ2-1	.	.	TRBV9	TGTGCCAGCAGCGTAGCTGGAAGCGGTGTCCTCTACAATGAGCAGTTCTTC	CASSVAGSGVLYNEQFF
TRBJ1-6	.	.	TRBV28	TGTGCCAGCGCGAAAGGGACACTTTATAATTCACCCCTCCACTTT	CASAKGTLYNSPLHF
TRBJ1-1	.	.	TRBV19	TGTGCCAGTAGTATAGTACAGAAGAACACTGAAGCTTTCTTT	CASSIVQKNTEAFF
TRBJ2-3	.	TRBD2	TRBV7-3	TGTGCCAGCAGTTTAATAGCGGGAGAAGGAGATACGCAGTATTTT	CASSLIAGEGDTQYF
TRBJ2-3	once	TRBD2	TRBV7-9	TGTGCCAGCAGCGTCCAGCGGGGTAGCACAGATACGCAGTATTTT	CASSVQRGSTDTQYF
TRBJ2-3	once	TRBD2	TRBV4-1	TGCGCCAGCAGCACGACTAGCGGGAGTTCCACAGATACGCAGTATTTT	CASSTTSGSSTDTQYF
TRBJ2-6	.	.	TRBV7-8	TGTGCCAGCAGCTCTCAGGGTCCGTCTGGGGCCAACGTCCTGACTTTC	CASSSQGPSGANVLTF
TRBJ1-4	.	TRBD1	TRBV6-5	TGTGCCAGCAGTTACGGGACAGGGGACGCTAATGAAAAACTGTTTTTT	CASSYGTGDANEKLFF
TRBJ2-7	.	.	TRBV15	TGTGCCACCAGCTTTTCGACAGGCCACTCCTACGAGCAGTACTTC	CATSFSTGHSYEQYF
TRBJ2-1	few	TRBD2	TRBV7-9	TGTGCCAGCACGGGGAAACAATCGAGTACTAGCGGGTTTTACAATGAGCAGTTCTTC	CASTGKQSSTSGFYNEQFF
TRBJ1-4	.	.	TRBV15	TGTGCCACCAGCACAGCCGTCGAGGCAACTAATGAAAAACTGTTTTTT	CATSTAVEATNEKLFF
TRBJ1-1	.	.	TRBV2	TGTGCCAGCAGTTTGGGGCCTGGCACTGAAGCTTTCTTT	CASSLGPGTEAFF
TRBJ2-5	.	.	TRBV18	TGTGCCAGCTCACCATCGGTCCAAGAGACCCAGTACTTC	CASSPSVQETQYF
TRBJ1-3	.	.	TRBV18	TGTGCCAGCTCACCCGACCGACTCTCTGGAAACACCATATATTTT	CASSPDRLSGNTIYF
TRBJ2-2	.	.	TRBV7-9	TGTGCCAGCAGCCCGGGGACAACGAACACCGGGGAGCTGTTTTTT	CASSPGTTNTGELFF
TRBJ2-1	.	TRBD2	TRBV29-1	TGCAGCGTTCATACTAGACTAGCGGCAGAGAATGAGCAGTTCTTC	CSVHTRLAAENEQFF
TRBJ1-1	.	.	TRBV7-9	TGTGCCAGCAGCTTAGCGGGACAAGGGACTTTCTTT	CASSLAGQGTFF
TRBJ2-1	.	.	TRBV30	TGTGCCTGGAGTGTGGGTTTATGGCGGGCCGGGGACTACAATGAGCAGTTCTTC	CAWSVGLWRAGDYNEQFF
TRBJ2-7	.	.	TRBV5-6	TGTGCCAGCAGCTTGGAGCGGGCTCTCTCCTACGAGCAGTACTTC	CASSLERALSYEQYF
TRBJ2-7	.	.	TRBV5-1	TGCGCCAGCAGCTTGGTGCAGGGAGGATACGAGCAGTACTTC	CASSLVQGGYEQYF
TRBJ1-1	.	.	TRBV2	TGTGCCAGCATCACAGGACATAAGAACACTGAAGCTTTCTTT	CASITGHKNTEAFF